This T cell receptor (beta chain) was sequenced for a study of brain T cells in children with intractable seizures. Measured with immunoSEQ multiplex PCR; TCRdb has only the in-frame clones, and not every one. This table has hundreds of thousands of clones, over 90% appearing once. Points on this clone: Its matching antigen is unknown.

Time point reported: blood from clinic visit 5 months post-surgery; TSC patient then seizure free. Sequencing was limited to surgery cases with top T cell transcript signatures in brain tissue. At least one anti-epileptic drug was given before surgery. Overall study results and limits: HCMV serostatus was not known, and viral specificity came from CDR3 similarity only.

The sequence came from a boy under three years old with tuberous sclerosis and intractable seizures. The sample in question was peripheral blood, obtained about 5 months after surgery.

In DNA, the CDR3 is TGTGCCAGCAGCCCTAGCCCCAGGGGCCCCAGATCCTATGGCTACACCTTC. This translates into CASSPSPRGPRSYGYTF. The chain is built from TRBV7-8 and TRBJ1-2; TRBD1 is a possible D gene (6 bases). There are 17 residues in the CDR3. V was cut by 5 bases and J by 4 bases, with 23 bases left in between. Germline V lookup: CDR1 SGHVS, CDR2 FQNEAQ.